The next 7 T cell receptor beta chains were all read from a single sample in a study of CD8 T cells in Susac syndrome. After extraction with the RNeasy kit, roughly 0.45 to 1 ug of the RNA was reverse transcribed using random hexamers. One entry per CDR3 protein, called by TCRdb with MiXCR from the immunoSEQ multiplex PCR reads. Altogether 69,000 or so distinct CDR3 sequences are present, more than 85% being singletons, with the ten largest covering 0.2% to 0.25%. The material sequenced was CD8+ T cells from PBMCs. The receptors shown here come from a human donor in good health.

The chain combines TRBV5-8 with TRBJ2-6; 7 bases match TRBD2. J was trimmed by 0 bases and V by 3 bases; bases with no gene match: 6. Germline CDR1 is SGHTS and CDR2 is YDEGEE. CDR3 size: 17 residues. The CDR3 sequence is CASSSGTILSGANVLTF. The CDR3 coding sequence is TGTGCCAGCAGCTCCGGGACTATCCTCTCTGGGGCCAACGTCCTGACTTTC. The full variable domain, rest sourced from reference TRBV5-8 and TRBJ2-6, is EAGVTQSPTHLIKTRGQQATLRCSPISGHTSVYWYQQALGLGLQFLLWYDEGEERNRGNFPPRFSGRQFPNYSSELNVNALELEDSALYLCASSSGTILSGANVLTFGAGSRLTVL.

This clonotype was seen just once. The chain uses TRBV28 and TRBJ2-2; no firm D call. The V gene's germline CDR1 is MDHEN and CDR2 SYDVKM. The V gene lost 10 bases and the J gene lost 0 bases, with 15 bases spanning the gap. The CDR3 spans 15 residues. CDR3: CATRTGFANTGELFF. CDR3 DNA sequence: TGTGCCACAAGGACGGGTTTCGCGAACACCGGGGAGCTGTTTTTT. The full variable domain, in which reference TRBV28 and TRBJ2-2 provide the parts outside the CDR3, is DVKVTQSSRYLVKRTGEKVFLECVQDMDHENMFWYRQDPGLGLRLIYFSYDVKMKEKGDIPEGYSVSREKKERFSLILESASTNQTSMYLCATRTGFANTGELFFGEGSRLTVL.

The gene calls are TRBV14 and TRBJ2-3; TRBD2 agrees at 8 bases. Germline CDR1 is SGHDN and CDR2 is FVKESK. The CDR3 runs 16 residues. J lost 4 bases, V lost 0 bases, and 6 bases had no gene match. The CDR3 bases are TGTGCCAGCAGCCAAGAACCGGGGGGGCCGCCAGATACGCAGTATTTT. It yields the protein CASSQEPGGPPDTQYF. The full variable domain, completed using reference TRBV14 and TRBJ2-3, is EAGVTQFPSHSVIEKGQTVTLRCDPISGHDNLYWYRRVMGKEIKFLLHFVKESKQDESGMPNNRFLAERTGGTYSTLKVQPAELEDSGVYFCASSQEPGGPPDTQYFGPGTRLTVL.

The J gene is TRBJ1-1, the V gene TRBV20-1; unclear D gene. Germline assignment: CDR1 DFQATT and CDR2 SNEGSKA (reference sequence). The V gene lost 0 bases and the J gene lost 7 bases, with 9 bases spanning the gap. This CDR3 contains 12 residues. CDR3 amino acids: CSAREWTVEAFF. The CDR3 DNA follows: TGCAGTGCTAGAGAATGGACGGTTGAAGCTTTCTTT.

The CDR3 nucleotides read TGTGCCAGCAGCTTAACCACCCAGGGTTACGAGCAGTACGTC. Translating gives CASSLTTQGYEQYV. The chain has TRBV7-6 and TRBJ2-7; D might be TRBD1 (5 bases). From germline, CDR1 is SGHVS and CDR2 FNYEAQ. The CDR3 has 14 amino acids. V lost 2 bases to trimming and J lost 4 bases, with 12 bases between them.

The chain links TRBV2 to TRBJ2-1; D call uncertain. The germline V gene encodes CDR1 SNHLY and CDR2 FYNNEI. The CDR3 length is 15 residues. Deletions cut 4 bases from V and 2 bases from J, with 12 bases between. CDR3 coding DNA: TGTGCCAGCAGTGGCCTGGCTACGACCTACAATGAGCAGTTCTTC. This codes for CASSGLATTYNEQFF.

The chain links TRBV7-9 to TRBJ1-1; TRBD1 might be the D (5 bases). Looked up from germline, CDR1 is SEHNR and CDR2 is FQNEAQ (reference sequence). Trimming stripped 5 bases from V and 10 bases from J, with 14 bases between. The CDR3 is 12 amino acids. CDR3 in DNA: TGTGCCAGCAGCGAGGGGAAGGTTAGAGCTTTCTTT. Amino acid sequence: CASSEGKVRAFF.